This T cell receptor beta chain was identified during a study of T cell responses to AZD1222 COVID-19 vaccine. Sequenced by immunoSEQ multiplex PCR; TCRdb stores in-frame clones only, minus some. The sample holds around 99,000 clones, roughly 84% seen once. The CDR3 totals 15 residues. V lost 1 base to trimming and J lost 7 bases; unmatched junction nucleotides: 8. Germline V gene sequence: CDR1 SGHNT, CDR2 YENEEA. The source is an adult in good health. This chain joins TRBV11-3 and TRBJ1-1; 8 positions match TRBD1. The sequences come from peripheral blood, collected on day 0 of AZD1222 vaccination. Written as DNA, the CDR3 is TGTGCCAGCAGCTTAGCGGCCAGGGGGCAAGGTGAAGCTTTCTTT. Amino acid sequence: CASSLAARGQGEAFF.